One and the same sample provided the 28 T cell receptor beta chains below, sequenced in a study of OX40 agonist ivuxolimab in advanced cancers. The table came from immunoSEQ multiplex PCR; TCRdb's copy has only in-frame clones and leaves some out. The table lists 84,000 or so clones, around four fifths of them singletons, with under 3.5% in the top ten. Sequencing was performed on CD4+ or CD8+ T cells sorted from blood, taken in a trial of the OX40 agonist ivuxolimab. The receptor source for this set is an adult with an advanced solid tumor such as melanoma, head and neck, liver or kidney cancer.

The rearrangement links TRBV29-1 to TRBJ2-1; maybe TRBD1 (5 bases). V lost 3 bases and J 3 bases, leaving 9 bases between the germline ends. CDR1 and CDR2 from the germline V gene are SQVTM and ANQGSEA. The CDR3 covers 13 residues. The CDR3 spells CSVESGYYNEQFF. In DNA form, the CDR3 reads TGCAGCGTTGAGTCAGGGTACTACAATGAGCAGTTCTTC.

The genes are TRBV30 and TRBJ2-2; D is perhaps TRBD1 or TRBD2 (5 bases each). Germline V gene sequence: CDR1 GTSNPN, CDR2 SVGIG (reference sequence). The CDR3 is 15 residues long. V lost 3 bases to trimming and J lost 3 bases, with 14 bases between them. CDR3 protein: CAWRGWGIDTGELFF. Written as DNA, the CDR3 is TGTGCCTGGAGGGGATGGGGGATCGACACCGGGGAGCTGTTTTTT.

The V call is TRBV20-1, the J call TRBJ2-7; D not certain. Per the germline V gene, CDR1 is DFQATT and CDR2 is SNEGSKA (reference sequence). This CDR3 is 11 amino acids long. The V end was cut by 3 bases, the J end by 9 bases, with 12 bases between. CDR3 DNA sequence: TGCAGTGCTAGTGCGGAGACTGCGCAGTACGTC. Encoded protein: CSASAETAQYV.

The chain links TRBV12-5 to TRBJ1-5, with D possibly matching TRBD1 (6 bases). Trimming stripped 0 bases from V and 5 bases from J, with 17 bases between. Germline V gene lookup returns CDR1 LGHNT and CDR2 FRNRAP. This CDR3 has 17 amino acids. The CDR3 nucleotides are TGTGCTAGTGGTTTGGTACCAGGGGCTTCGTCTGATCAGCCCCAGCATTTT. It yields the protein CASGLVPGASSDQPQHF.

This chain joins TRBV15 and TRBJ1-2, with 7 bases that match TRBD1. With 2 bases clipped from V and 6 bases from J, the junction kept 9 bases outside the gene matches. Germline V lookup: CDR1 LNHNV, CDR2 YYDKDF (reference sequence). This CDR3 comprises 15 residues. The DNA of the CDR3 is TGTGCCACCAGCAGACGGGGGGACAGCTCAAATGGCTACACCTTC. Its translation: CATSRRGDSSNGYTF.

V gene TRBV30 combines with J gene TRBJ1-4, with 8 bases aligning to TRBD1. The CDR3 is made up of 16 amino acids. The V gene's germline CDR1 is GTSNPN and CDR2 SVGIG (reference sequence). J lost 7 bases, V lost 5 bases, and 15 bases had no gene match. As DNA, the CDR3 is TGTGCCTGGGCCGGGACAGGAGTCCCATTGGGTGAAAAACTGTTTTTT. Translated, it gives CAWAGTGVPLGEKLFF.

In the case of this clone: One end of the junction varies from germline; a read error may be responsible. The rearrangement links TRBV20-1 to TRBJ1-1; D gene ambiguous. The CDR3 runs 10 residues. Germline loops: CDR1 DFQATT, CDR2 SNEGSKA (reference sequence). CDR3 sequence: CSAGGKEVFF. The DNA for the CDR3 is TGCAGTGCTGGCGGGAAGGAAGTTTTCTTT.

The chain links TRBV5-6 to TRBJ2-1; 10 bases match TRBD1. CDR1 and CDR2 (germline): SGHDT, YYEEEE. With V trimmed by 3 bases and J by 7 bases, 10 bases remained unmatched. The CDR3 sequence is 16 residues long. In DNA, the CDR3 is TGTGCCAGCAGCTGGCTGGGGGACAGGGGTAGGAATGAGCAGTTCTTC. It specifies CASSWLGDRGRNEQFF.

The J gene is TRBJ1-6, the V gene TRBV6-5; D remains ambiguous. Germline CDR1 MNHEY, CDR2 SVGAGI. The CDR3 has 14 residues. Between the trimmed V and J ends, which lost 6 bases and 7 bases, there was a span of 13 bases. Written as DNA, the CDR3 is TGTGCCAGCAGGGAGTGGGCGGCCAATTCACCCCTCCACTTT. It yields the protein CASREWAANSPLHF.

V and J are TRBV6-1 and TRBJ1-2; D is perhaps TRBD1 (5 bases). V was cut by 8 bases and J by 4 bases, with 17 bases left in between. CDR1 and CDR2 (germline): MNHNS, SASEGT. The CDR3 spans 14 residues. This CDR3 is CASVYLQGTYGYTF. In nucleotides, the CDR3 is TGTGCCAGCGTATACCTCCAGGGAACCTATGGCTACACCTTC.

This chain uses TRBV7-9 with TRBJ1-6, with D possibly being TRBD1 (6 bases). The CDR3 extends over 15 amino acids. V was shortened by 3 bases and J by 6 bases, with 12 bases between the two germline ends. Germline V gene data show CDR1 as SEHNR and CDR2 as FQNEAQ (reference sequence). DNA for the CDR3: TGTGCCAGCAGCTTGACAGGTGGAAGTAATTCACCCCTCCACTTT. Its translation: CASSLTGGSNSPLHF.

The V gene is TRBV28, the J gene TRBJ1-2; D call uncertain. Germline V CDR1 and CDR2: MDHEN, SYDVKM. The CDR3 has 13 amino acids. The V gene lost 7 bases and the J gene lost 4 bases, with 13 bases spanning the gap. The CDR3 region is CASNPGSTYGYTF. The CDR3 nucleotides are TGTGCCAGCAATCCCGGGTCCACCTATGGCTACACCTTC.

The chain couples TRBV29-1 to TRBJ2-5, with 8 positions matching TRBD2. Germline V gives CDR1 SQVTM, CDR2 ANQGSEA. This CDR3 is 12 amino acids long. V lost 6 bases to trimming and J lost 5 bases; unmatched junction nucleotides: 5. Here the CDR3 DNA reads TGCAGCGTACAACTAGCGGCTGAGACCCAGTACTTC. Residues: CSVQLAAETQYF.

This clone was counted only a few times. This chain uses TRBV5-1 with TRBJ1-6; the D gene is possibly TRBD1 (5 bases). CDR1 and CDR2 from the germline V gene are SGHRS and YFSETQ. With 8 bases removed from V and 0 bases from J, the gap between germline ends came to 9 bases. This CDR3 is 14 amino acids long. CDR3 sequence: CASRQSSYNSPLHF. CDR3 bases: TGCGCCAGTAGACAGAGCTCCTATAATTCACCCCTCCACTTT.

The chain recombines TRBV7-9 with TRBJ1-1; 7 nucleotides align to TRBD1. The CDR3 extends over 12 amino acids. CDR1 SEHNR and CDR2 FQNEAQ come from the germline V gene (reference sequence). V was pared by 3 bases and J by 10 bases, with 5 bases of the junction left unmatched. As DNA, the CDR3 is TGTGCCAGCAGCTTCGACAGGGCGCTAGCTTTCTTT. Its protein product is CASSFDRALAFF.

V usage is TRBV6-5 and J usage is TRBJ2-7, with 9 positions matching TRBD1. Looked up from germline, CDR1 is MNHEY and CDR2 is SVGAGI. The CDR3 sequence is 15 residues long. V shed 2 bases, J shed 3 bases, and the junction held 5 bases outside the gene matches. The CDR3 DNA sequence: TGTGCCAGCAGTTACCTCGACAGGGGGGGCTACGAGCAGTACTTC. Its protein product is CASSYLDRGGYEQYF.

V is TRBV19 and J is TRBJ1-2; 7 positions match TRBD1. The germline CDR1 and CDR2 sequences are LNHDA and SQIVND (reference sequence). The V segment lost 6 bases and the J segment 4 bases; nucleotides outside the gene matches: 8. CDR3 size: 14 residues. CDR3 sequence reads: CASSQGGTLYGYTF. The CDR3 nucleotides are TGTGCCAGTAGCCAGGGGGGGACACTCTATGGCTACACCTTC.

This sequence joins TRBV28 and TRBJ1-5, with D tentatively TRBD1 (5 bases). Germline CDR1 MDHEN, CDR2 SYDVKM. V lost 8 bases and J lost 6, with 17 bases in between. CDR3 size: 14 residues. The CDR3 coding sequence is TGTGCCAGCGCCTCACGGGGGGAGGGTCAGCCCCAGCATTTT. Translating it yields CASASRGEGQPQHF.

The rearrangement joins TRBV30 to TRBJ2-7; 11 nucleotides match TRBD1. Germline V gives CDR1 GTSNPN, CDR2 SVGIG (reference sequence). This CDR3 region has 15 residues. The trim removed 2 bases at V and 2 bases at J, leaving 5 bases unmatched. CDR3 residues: CAWSRAGQGAYEQYF. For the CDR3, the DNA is TGTGCCTGGAGTAGAGCGGGACAGGGGGCCTACGAGCAGTACTTC.

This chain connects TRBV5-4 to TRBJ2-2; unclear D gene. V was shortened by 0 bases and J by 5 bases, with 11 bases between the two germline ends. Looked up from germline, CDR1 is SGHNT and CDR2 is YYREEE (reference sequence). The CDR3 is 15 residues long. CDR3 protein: CASSLAGVTTGELFF. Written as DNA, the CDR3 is TGTGCCAGCAGCTTGGCGGGCGTTACAACCGGGGAGCTGTTTTTT.

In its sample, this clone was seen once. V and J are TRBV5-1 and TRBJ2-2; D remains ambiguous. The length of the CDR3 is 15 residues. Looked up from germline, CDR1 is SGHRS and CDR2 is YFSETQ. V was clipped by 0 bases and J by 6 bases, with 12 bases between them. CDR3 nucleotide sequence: TGCGCCAGCAGCTTGGATGGTTACCGGGCCGGGGAGCTGTTTTTT. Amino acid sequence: CASSLDGYRAGELFF.

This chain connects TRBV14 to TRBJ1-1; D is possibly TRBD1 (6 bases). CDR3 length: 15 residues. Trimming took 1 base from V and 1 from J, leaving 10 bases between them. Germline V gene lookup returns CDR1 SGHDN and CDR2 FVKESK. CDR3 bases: TGTGCCAGCAGCCAAGTGGCAGGGGCGAACACTGAAGCTTTCTTT. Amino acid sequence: CASSQVAGANTEAFF.

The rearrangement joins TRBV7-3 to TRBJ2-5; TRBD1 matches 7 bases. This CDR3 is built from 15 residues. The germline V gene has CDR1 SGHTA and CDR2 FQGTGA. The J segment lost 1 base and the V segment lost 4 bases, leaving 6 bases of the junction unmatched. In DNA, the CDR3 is TGTGCCAGCAGCTCCGTGGGACAGCCCCAAGAGACCCAGTACTTC. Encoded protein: CASSSVGQPQETQYF.

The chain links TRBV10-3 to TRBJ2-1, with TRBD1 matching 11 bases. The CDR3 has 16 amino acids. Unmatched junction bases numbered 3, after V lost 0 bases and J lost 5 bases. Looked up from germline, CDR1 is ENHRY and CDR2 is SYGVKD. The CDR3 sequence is CAISESGQGDHNEQFF. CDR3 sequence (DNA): TGTGCCATCAGTGAGTCGGGACAGGGGGACCACAATGAGCAGTTCTTC.

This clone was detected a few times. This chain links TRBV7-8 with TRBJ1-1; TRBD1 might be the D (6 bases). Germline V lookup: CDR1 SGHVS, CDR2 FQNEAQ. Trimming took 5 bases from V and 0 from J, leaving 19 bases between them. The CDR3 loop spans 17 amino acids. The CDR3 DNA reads TGTGCCAGCAGCCCCGCTATTGGAGGGGGGTTGAACACTGAAGCTTTCTTT. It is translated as CASSPAIGGGLNTEAFF.

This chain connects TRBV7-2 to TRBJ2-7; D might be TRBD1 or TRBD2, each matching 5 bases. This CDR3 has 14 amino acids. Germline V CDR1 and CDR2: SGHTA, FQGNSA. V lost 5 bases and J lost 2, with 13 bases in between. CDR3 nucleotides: TGTGCCAGCAGCCCCCACGAGGGGCCCTACGAGCAGTACGTC. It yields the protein CASSPHEGPYEQYV.

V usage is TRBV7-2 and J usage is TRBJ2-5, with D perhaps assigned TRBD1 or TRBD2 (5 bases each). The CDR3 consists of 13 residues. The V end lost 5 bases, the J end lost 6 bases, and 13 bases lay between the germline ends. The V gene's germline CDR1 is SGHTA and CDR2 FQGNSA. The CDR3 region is CASSPVRDQTQYF. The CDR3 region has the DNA TGTGCCAGCAGCCCTGTCCGGGACCAGACCCAGTACTTC.

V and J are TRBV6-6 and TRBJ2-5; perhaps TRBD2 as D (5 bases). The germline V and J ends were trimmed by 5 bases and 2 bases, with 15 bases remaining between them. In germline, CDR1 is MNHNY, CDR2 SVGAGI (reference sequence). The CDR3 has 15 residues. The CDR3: CASSRDYWGQETQYF. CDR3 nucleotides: TGTGCCAGCAGTCGAGACTACTGGGGTCAAGAGACCCAGTACTTC.